The clone carrying this TCR beta chain was found a few times. Its antigen is not known. Trimming pared 4 bases from V and 4 bases from J, leaving 16 bases between. Germline V gene lookup returns CDR1 SEHNR and CDR2 FQNEAQ (reference sequence). CDR3 length: 16 amino acids. The data are from a study of cytomegalovirus exposure and HLA in healthy donors. Study outcomes and limitations: Within the data, a cluster of highly shared sequence variants was likely a sequencing artifact. As confirmed in vitro, three CMV-associated chains were specific for CMV antigens. Rare TCR sequences dominated, though some public TCRs recurred in many donors. Researchers left out some V segments, among them TRBV6-2 and TRBV6-3, as indistinguishable.

The primer mix had 60 Vbeta and 13 Jbeta primers. The method was immunoSEQ multiplex PCR; TCRdb's version includes in-frame clones alone and lacks a portion of them. The profile shows more than 150,000 clones, 70% to 90% of them singletons. Source material: PBMCs. V and J are TRBV7-9 and TRBJ2-2; tentative D call: TRBD2 (5 bases). This clonotype was obtained from a woman aged 25 to 39 in good health and CMV-seronegative. The CDR3 protein is CASSSQGGWGTGELFF. CDR3 in DNA: TGTGCCAGCAGCTCTCAAGGCGGGTGGGGCACCGGGGAGCTGTTTTTT.